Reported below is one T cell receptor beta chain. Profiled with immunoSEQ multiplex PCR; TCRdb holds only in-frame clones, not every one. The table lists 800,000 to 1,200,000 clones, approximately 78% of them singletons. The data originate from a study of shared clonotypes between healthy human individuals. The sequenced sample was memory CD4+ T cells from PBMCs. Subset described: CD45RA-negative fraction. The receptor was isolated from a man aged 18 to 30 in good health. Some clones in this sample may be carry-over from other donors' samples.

CDR3 bases: TGTGCCAGCATTACGACGGGACAAATGTCGGGCTACACCTTC. Amino acids: CASITTGQMSGYTF. V is TRBV6-1 and J is TRBJ1-2, with a weak D call TRBD1 (6 bases). This CDR3 comprises 14 residues. V was pared by 7 bases and J by 8 bases, with 20 bases between. CDR1 is MNHNS, CDR2 SASEGT, per germline.